This TCR beta chain was profiled in a study of blood T cell repertoires in COVID-19 (dated by TCRdb to 2020 to 2022). Turning to the overall study: Collaborator samples came from the United States, Italy and Spain and covered acute and convalescent phases of COVID-19. The material from the prospective study consisted of cDNA or gDNA derived from T cells, B-cell-depleted T cells, or PBMCs. Deeply sampled blood TCRbeta repertoires from subjects exposed to, actively infected with, or recovered from COVID-19 were included in the dataset. The repertoires were released in a freely available public database meant as a resource for research on the immune response to SARS-CoV-2. The samples were drawn from two sources: the first 160 participants of the ongoing ImmuneRACE study, and 950 to 1,500 subjects contributed by 6 global collaborators. The sample metadata nearly always contained a de-identified subject ID, COVID-19 status, age in years and sex. HLA class I and class II types, where available, came from metadata supplied by the sample provider rather than from assay-based typing.

TCRbeta CDR3 regions were amplified from genomic DNA by means of the immunoSEQ Assay, a bias-controlled multiplex PCR. Per the original workflow: Within the assay, amplification of reference gene primers was used to estimate how many nucleated cells each sample contained. Sequence reads were collapsed and filtered to measure the absolute abundance of every unique TCRbeta CDR3 rearrangement. For each sample, productive Simpson clonality was calculated by taking the square root of Simpson's diversity index across productive rearrangements. TCRdb limited this immuneACCESS table to in-frame rearrangements with V and J called. A share of clones is missing; checked studies link under half to unresolved V genes, and the rest is unexplained. V and J calls plus clone size are reproduced from that table; the DNA served to infer D and trimming. A total of roughly 55,000 clones appear in this sample, roughly 91% of them only once. 5.5% to 7.5% of the sample goes to the ten largest clones.

About this clone itself: Its antigen is unknown. Base qualities were left out, and no much larger clone turns up one base away.

The collaborating institutions used their own protocols to collect whole blood in K2EDTA tubes. For TCRbeta analysis, collaborator samples were shipped as frozen whole blood, as isolated PBMCs, or as DNA extracted from either sample type. The paper's findings and limits, for the study overall: The amount of clinical and demographic metadata varied by source and participant and was provided uncurated.

The CDR3 covers 13 residues, taking in both the cysteine and the phenylalanine. The sequence is cut down to CDR3 DNA, 39 bases in frame from base 1. V is shortened by 7 bases, J by 9 bases, and the region joining them spans 16 bases. The germline V gene supplies CDR1 SGHTA and CDR2 FQGNSA. This clonotype originated in a man in his fifties or sixties with active COVID-19. The sample was peripheral blood. The chain joins TRBV7-2 to TRBJ2-1; tentative D gene TRBD1, with 6 bases matching. The DNA reads as follows: TGTGCCAGCACCATCCTTGGGGGCGCTGAGCAGTTCTTC. This translates into CASTILGGAEQFF.